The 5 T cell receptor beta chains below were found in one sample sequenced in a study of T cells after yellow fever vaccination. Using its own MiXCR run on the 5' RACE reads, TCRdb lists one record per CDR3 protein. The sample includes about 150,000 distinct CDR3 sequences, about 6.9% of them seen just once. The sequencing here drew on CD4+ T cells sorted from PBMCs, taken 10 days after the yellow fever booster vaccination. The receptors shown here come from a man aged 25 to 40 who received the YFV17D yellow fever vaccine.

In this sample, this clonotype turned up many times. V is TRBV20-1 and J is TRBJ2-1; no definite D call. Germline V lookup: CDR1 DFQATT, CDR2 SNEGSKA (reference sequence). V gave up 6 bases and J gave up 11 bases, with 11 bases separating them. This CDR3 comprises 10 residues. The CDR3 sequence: CSATSRKQFF. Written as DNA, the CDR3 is TGCAGTGCAACATCAAGAAAGCAGTTCTTC.

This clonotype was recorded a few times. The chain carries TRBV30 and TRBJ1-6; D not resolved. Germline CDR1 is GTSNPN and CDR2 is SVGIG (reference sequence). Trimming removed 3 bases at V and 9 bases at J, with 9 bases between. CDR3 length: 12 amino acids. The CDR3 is CAWRTSSSPLHF. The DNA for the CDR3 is TGTGCCTGGAGAACGTCTTCTTCACCCCTCCACTTT.

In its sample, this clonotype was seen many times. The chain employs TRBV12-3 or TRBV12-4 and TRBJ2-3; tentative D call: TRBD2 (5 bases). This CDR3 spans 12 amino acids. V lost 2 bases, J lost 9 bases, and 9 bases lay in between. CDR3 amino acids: CASSLWQRTQYF. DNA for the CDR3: TGTGCCAGCAGTTTATGGCAGCGGACGCAGTATTTT.

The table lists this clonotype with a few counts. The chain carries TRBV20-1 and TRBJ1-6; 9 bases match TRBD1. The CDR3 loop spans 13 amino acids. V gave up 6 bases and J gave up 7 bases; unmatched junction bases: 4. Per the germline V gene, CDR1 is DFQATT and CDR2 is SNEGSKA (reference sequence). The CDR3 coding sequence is TGCAGTGCACCCGACAGGGGGAATTCACCCCTCCACTTT. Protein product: CSAPDRGNSPLHF.

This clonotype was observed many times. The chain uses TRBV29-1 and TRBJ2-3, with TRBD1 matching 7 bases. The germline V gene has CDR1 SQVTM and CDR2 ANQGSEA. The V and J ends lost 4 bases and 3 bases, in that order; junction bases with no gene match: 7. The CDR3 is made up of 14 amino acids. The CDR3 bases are TGCAGCGTTGGTCCGGGACAGTCGACAGATACGCAGTATTTT. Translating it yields CSVGPGQSTDTQYF.